The rows below give T cell receptor beta chains drawn from one sample of a study of T-cell reconstitution after alpha-beta-depleted transplantation in children. TCRdb fed the PCR reads into MiXCR, producing one record per CDR3 protein. Among about 300,000 distinct CDR3 sequences listed, over 7.5% were seen once. The specimen was peripheral blood, collected 360 days after TCRalphabeta/CD19-depleted stem cell transplant. Receptor source: a female patient aged 2 to 10 who had a stem cell transplant for Fanconi anemia, so the T cells may come from the graft donor. Both conserved end residues are part of each CDR3. Fields, in order: clone size, D gene, V gene, J gene, CDR3 DNA, CDR3 protein. A D gene is named only where the DNA matches it firmly. The size of a clone is reported for some rows only, either as once, few or many, or as a class for expanded clones.

>many|TRBD2|TRBV10-1|TRBJ2-7
TGCGCCAGCAGTGAGCTCTTACTAGCGGGTACCTACGAGCAGTACTTC
CASSELLLAGTYEQYF
>many|TRBD1|TRBV29-1|TRBJ2-2
TGCAGCGTGACGACAGGGGGTATCGGGGAGCTGTTTTTT
CSVTTGGIGELFF
>few|-|TRBV5-1|TRBJ2-5
TGCGCCAGCAGCTTGGAGTCTGCCTGGGGGACCCAGTACTTC
CASSLESAWGTQYF
>many|-|TRBV12-3/TRBV12-4|TRBJ2-5
TGTGCCAGCAGGACTGCCTCCGGGACTCCTCAAGAGACCCAGTACTTC
CASRTASGTPQETQYF
>-|-|TRBV9|TRBJ2-3
TGTGCCAGCAGCGTGGATACCAGGAGCACAGATACGCAGTATTTT
CASSVDTRSTDTQYF
>many|-|TRBV10-3|TRBJ1-5
TGTGCCATCAGTGAGTCGTCAGACTATCAGCCCCAGCATTTT
CAISESSDYQPQHF
>many|-|TRBV7-2|TRBJ1-5
TGTGCCAGCAGCTTCCCCGGTAGCAATCAGCCCCAGCATTTT
CASSFPGSNQPQHF
>-|-|TRBV7-3|TRBJ1-1
TGTGCCAGCAGCAATTATGAGGGAACTGAAGCTTTCTTT
CASSNYEGTEAFF
>many|-|TRBV5-1|TRBJ2-3
TGCGCCAGCAGCTTTGTAGTAGCGGTCTCCACAGATGATACGCAGTATTTT
CASSFVVAVSTDDTQYF
>many|TRBD1|TRBV11-2|TRBJ2-2
TGTGCCAGCAGCCGACAACAGGGGCGGGCCGGGGAGCTGTTTTTT
CASSRQQGRAGELFF
>-|TRBD1|TRBV6-2/TRBV6-3|TRBJ1-1
TGTGCCAGCAGTAAATATACCGGGACAGGGGCTTGGGTGAACACTGAAGCTTTCTTT
CASSKYTGTGAWVNTEAFF
>-|-|TRBV11-2|TRBJ2-4
TGTGCCAGCAGCTTAACGGGGAGCATTCAGTACTTC
CASSLTGSIQYF
>few|TRBD2|TRBV20-1|TRBJ2-3
TGCAGTGCCGGGAGCCGCGGGGGGGTTGATACGCAGTATTTT
CSAGSRGGVDTQYF
>-|-|TRBV9|TRBJ1-2
TGTGCCAGCAGCGCCTCTTCCACCGGGGGAGGTCGGGGCTACACCTTC
CASSASSTGGGRGYTF
>many|-|TRBV15|TRBJ1-5
TGTGCCACCAGCAGGCAAGATCAGCCCCAGCATTTT
CATSRQDQPQHF
>many|-|TRBV6-5|TRBJ2-7
TGTGCCAGCAGTTATGGGACTGAACCCTACGAGCAGTACTTC
CASSYGTEPYEQYF
>few|-|TRBV24-1|TRBJ2-1
TGTGCCACCAGTGACCCCGACAGCCCTGTCCCCTACAATGAGCAGTTCTTC
CATSDPDSPVPYNEQFF
>many|-|TRBV24-1|TRBJ2-1
TGTGCCACCAGTGATTTCTCCAATGAGCAGTTCTTC
CATSDFSNEQFF
>many|-|TRBV20-1|TRBJ2-3
TGCAGTGCTAGGGGGGACACCAGCACAGATACGCAGTATTTT
CSARGDTSTDTQYF
>many|-|TRBV27|TRBJ2-2
TGTGCCAGCAGTTTATCGTGGATCACCGGGGAGCTGTTTTTT
CASSLSWITGELFF
>many|TRBD1|TRBV7-9|TRBJ2-3
TGTGCCAGCAGCTTACCTACAGGGGCGACAGATACGCAGTATTTT
CASSLPTGATDTQYF
>many|-|TRBV20-1|TRBJ2-2
TGCAGTGCTAGCCCCAGTTACACCGGGGAGCTGTTTTTT
CSASPSYTGELFF
>many|-|TRBV7-9|TRBJ2-7
TGTGCCAGCAGCTTAGGGTTTAAGGGTCGGGACAACAACGAGCAGTACTTC
CASSLGFKGRDNNEQYF
>many|-|TRBV4-3|TRBJ2-1
TGCGCCAGCAGCCAAGATCCAGGGGGGTCCTACAATGAGCAGTTCTTC
CASSQDPGGSYNEQFF
>many|TRBD1|TRBV12-3/TRBV12-4|TRBJ1-6
TGTGCCAGCAGTTTTTCTTGGGACAGCGATAATTCACCCCTCCACTTT
CASSFSWDSDNSPLHF
>few|-|TRBV13|TRBJ2-4
TGTGCCAGCAGCCTACAGGCTCGGGTAAACATTCAGTACTTC
CASSLQARVNIQYF
>many|-|TRBV7-8|TRBJ2-7
TGTGCCAGCAGCTTAGCGCAGGTGTCCTACGAGCAGTACTTC
CASSLAQVSYEQYF
>many|TRBD2|TRBV18|TRBJ2-7
TGTGCCAGCTCACCAGCGGGGGACTCCTACGAGCAGTACTTC
CASSPAGDSYEQYF
>many|-|TRBV7-2|TRBJ2-1
TGTGCCAGCAGCTTATTCCACTACAATGAGCAGTTCTTC
CASSLFHYNEQFF
>-|-|TRBV30|TRBJ1-1
TGTGCCTGGAGTTTTAGGGATGAAGCTTTCTTT
CAWSFRDEAFF
>many|TRBD2|TRBV9|TRBJ2-3
TGTGCCAGCAGCGTAGTTAGCGGGGGCCGCACAGATACGCAGTATTTT
CASSVVSGGRTDTQYF
>many|-|TRBV6-2/TRBV6-3|TRBJ2-1
TGTGCCAGCAGTTACAAAAGGGGGAGTCAGCGTAGATTCTTC
CASSYKRGSQRRFF
>many|TRBD1|TRBV28|TRBJ2-2
TGTGCCAGCAGTGACCCGGCCCGGACAGGGGGAAACACCGGGGAGCTGTTTTTT
CASSDPARTGGNTGELFF
>many|-|TRBV4-1|TRBJ1-1
TGCGCCAGCAGCCAAGATCCGGGGATGAACACTGAAGCTTTCTTT
CASSQDPGMNTEAFF
>many|TRBD1|TRBV10-2|TRBJ1-2
TGCGCCAGCAGTAGGGACAGCTTCTATGGCTACACCTTC
CASSRDSFYGYTF
>many|-|TRBV14|TRBJ2-7
TGTGCCAGCTACCCGCTAAAACCCTCCTACGAGCAGTACTTC
CASYPLKPSYEQYF
>-|-|TRBV11-2|TRBJ1-2
TGTGCCAGCAGTTCATCGCGCAGGAACTATGGCTACACCTTC
CASSSSRRNYGYTF
>many|-|TRBV20-1|TRBJ1-1
TGCAGTGCTAGTGTAGGGCCCACTGAAGCTTTCTTT
CSASVGPTEAFF
>many|TRBD1|TRBV4-3|TRBJ2-2
TGCGCCAGCAGCCGCGGACAGGGGGCTCCCGGGGAGCTGTTTTTT
CASSRGQGAPGELFF
>many|-|TRBV10-3|TRBJ1-1
TGTGCCATCAATCCCGGCGGGAACACTGAAGCTTTCTTT
CAINPGGNTEAFF
>few|-|TRBV7-3|TRBJ1-1
TGTGCCAGCAGCCCCAATGGGGGGCGATACACTGAAGCTTTCTTT
CASSPNGGRYTEAFF
>-|-|TRBV6-2/TRBV6-3|TRBJ1-6
TGTGCCAGCAGTGGATTGAGCTCCTATAATTCACCCCTCCACTTT
CASSGLSSYNSPLHF
>many|-|TRBV7-2|TRBJ2-1
TGTGCCAGCAGCTTAGCGGGGAACAATGAGCAGTTCTTC
CASSLAGNNEQFF
>few|-|TRBV12-3/TRBV12-4|TRBJ1-3
TGTGCCAGCAGTTTACGGAGCTCTGGAAACACCATATATTTT
CASSLRSSGNTIYF
>-|TRBD1|TRBV28|TRBJ1-5
TGTGCCAGCAGTTACGACTTAAAAGGGACAGATGATCAGCCCCAGCATTTT
CASSYDLKGTDDQPQHF
>many|-|TRBV7-3|TRBJ2-1
TGTGCCAGCAGCTTAATAAGGGGGTGGGATGAGCAGTTCTTC
CASSLIRGWDEQFF
>many|-|TRBV25-1|TRBJ2-1
TGTGCCAGCAGTGAAGCCGGGACCTCACCGTTCTTC
CASSEAGTSPFF
>many|TRBD2|TRBV6-4|TRBJ2-2
TGTGCCAGCAGCCTGACTAGCGGGGGACCGAACACCGGGGAGCTGTTTTTT
CASSLTSGGPNTGELFF
>-|TRBD2|TRBV28|TRBJ2-1
TGTGCCAGCACCCTTTTAGCGGGAGTTTACAATGAGCAGTTCTTC
CASTLLAGVYNEQFF
>many|-|TRBV12-3/TRBV12-4|TRBJ2-3
TGTGCCAGCAGTTTAATGGCTGGTTCAACTAGCACAGATACGCAGTATTTT
CASSLMAGSTSTDTQYF
>-|TRBD1|TRBV7-6|TRBJ2-1
TGTGCCAGCAGCCACAGGGGCACAACCCACAATGAGCAGTTCTTC
CASSHRGTTHNEQFF
>many|-|TRBV5-1|TRBJ1-4
TGCGCCAGCAGCCGCCTCCCACGGGCCTACGGGGAAAAACTGTTTTTT
CASSRLPRAYGEKLFF
>many|TRBD1|TRBV7-2|TRBJ1-6
TGTGCCAGCAGCTTACCCGGGACAGGGGGTAGCGGGGTCCACTTT
CASSLPGTGGSGVHF
>many|-|TRBV29-1|TRBJ2-5
TGCAGCGTTGACGTGGAGACCCAGTACTTC
CSVDVETQYF
>many|TRBD1|TRBV4-1|TRBJ2-2
TGCGCCAGCAGCCAAGAGACAGGGTGGACGGGGGAGCTGTTTTTT
CASSQETGWTGELFF